A single sample gave rise to the 9 T cell receptor beta chains below, sequenced in a study of blood T cell repertoires in COVID-19. The method was immunoSEQ multiplex PCR; TCRdb's version includes in-frame clones alone and lacks a portion of them. The table lists around 130,000 clones, almost 85% of them singletons, with roughly an eighth in the top ten. Input material: peripheral blood. These receptors originate from a woman in her 30s who had recovered from COVID-19.

This chain joins TRBV19 and TRBJ2-1, with 9 bases aligning to TRBD2. CDR1 is LNHDA, CDR2 SQIVND, per germline (reference sequence). CDR3 size: 15 residues. Trimming cost V 7 bases and J 4 bases; bases outside gene matches: 8. The CDR3 region has the DNA TGTGCCAGTACCAAGACTAGCGGAGATTACAATGAGCAGTTCTTC. Its protein product is CASTKTSGDYNEQFF.

The chain recombines TRBV7-2 with TRBJ2-2; 9 bases align to TRBD1. The CDR3 covers 15 residues. The ends lost 6 bases at V and 3 bases at J; junction bases unmatched: 5. Germline V gene sequence: CDR1 SGHTA, CDR2 FQGNSA. The CDR3 is CASSSRQGDTGELFF. CDR3 DNA: TGTGCCAGCAGTTCGAGACAGGGGGACACCGGGGAGCTGTTTTTT.

The rearrangement links TRBV9 to TRBJ1-2; tentative D call: TRBD1 (6 bases). V was trimmed by 0 bases and J by 5 bases, leaving 14 bases between them. This CDR3 comprises 15 residues. Germline assignment: CDR1 SGDLS and CDR2 YYNGEE. This chain's CDR3 is CASSVEVGGKYGYTF. The CDR3 coding sequence is TGTGCCAGCAGCGTAGAGGTAGGGGGAAAATATGGCTACACCTTC.

The V call is TRBV6-5, the J call TRBJ2-3; perhaps TRBD1 as D (6 bases). Germline CDR1 reads MNHEY; CDR2 reads SVGAGI. Deletions cut 7 bases from V and 3 bases from J, with 11 bases between. The CDR3 length is 13 residues. The CDR3 reads CASNTGMTDTQYF. CDR3 sequence (DNA): TGTGCCAGCAATACAGGGATGACAGATACGCAGTATTTT.

The table lists this clone with many counts. The chain uses TRBV29-1 and TRBJ1-5; D is possibly TRBD1 (6 bases). Trimming left V 4 bases short and J 5 bases short, with 12 bases between. The CDR3 runs 13 residues. CDR1 and CDR2 from the germline V gene are SQVTM and ANQGSEA. CDR3 loop: CSVGGQEDQPQHF. The DNA of the CDR3 is TGCAGCGTTGGGGGGCAGGAAGATCAGCCCCAGCATTTT.

The J gene is TRBJ2-2, the V gene TRBV5-1; no firm D call. V was trimmed by 4 bases and J by 6 bases, leaving 19 bases between them. The CDR3 is made up of 16 amino acids. The germline gives CDR1 SGHRS, CDR2 YFSETQ. The CDR3 protein is CASSSNTRVIAGELFF. The CDR3, as DNA: TGCGCCAGCAGCAGTAACACACGGGTGATCGCCGGGGAGCTGTTTTTT.

The chain carries TRBV18 and TRBJ1-2; D might be TRBD1 (5 bases). Trimming stripped 2 bases from V and 5 bases from J, with 18 bases between. Germline loops: CDR1 KGHSH, CDR2 LQKENI. CDR3 length: 16 amino acids. The CDR3 DNA sequence: TGTGCCAGCTCACCAGGGAGGCGGGACCCTCCTTATGGCTACACCTTC. Encoded protein: CASSPGRRDPPYGYTF.

The chain has TRBV6-5 and TRBJ2-1; 8 bases are a match to TRBD1. This CDR3 contains 15 residues. The germline CDR1 and CDR2 sequences are MNHEY and SVGAGI. Losses at the gene ends were 0 bases for V and 4 bases for J; bases not matched to a gene: 2. CDR3 in amino acids: CASSYSGQVYNEQFF. In DNA, the CDR3 is TGTGCCAGCAGTTACTCGGGACAGGTTTACAATGAGCAGTTCTTC.

J is TRBJ2-6 and V is TRBV18; 7 nucleotides agree with TRBD1. Trimming took 6 bases from V and 0 from J; bases not matched to a gene: 17. Germline V gene data show CDR1 as KGHSH and CDR2 as LQKENI. The CDR3 contains 20 residues. CDR3 in DNA: TGTGCCAGCTCGCAAACTATAAAACCGGGACAGATCTCTGGGGCCAACGTCCTGACTTTC. This sequence encodes CASSQTIKPGQISGANVLTF.